This TCR beta chain is drawn from a study of cytomegalovirus exposure and HLA in healthy donors. Study results and caveats: A later analysis reported that several of the most significant clusters appeared to be linked to common viral pathogens, among them Epstein-Barr virus.

Primers for the PCR totalled 60 Vbeta and 13 Jbeta. The data were produced by immunoSEQ multiplex PCR, yet TCRdb's version contains in-frame clones alone and is incomplete. The sample contains about 93,000 clones, roughly four fifths of which appear only once. About this clone: The antigen is undetermined.

Germline trimming cut 4 bases from V and 5 bases from J; bases unmatched to any gene: 10. CDR3 length: 16 amino acids. Germline assignment: CDR1 LGHNT and CDR2 FRNRAP. This TCR was recovered from a young man in good health and CMV-seronegative. Sequenced: PBMCs. The chain recombines TRBV12-5 with TRBJ1-2; 10 bases line up with TRBD1. The CDR3 region is CASGSPGTGAGYGYTF. For the CDR3, the DNA is TGTGCTAGTGGTTCTCCCGGGACAGGGGCGGGTTATGGCTACACCTTC. The full variable domain, its missing parts supplied by reference TRBV12-5 and TRBJ1-2, is DARVTQTPRHKVTEMGQEVTMRCQPILGHNTVFWYRQTMMQGLELLAYFRNRAPLDDSGMPKDRFSAEMPDATLATLKIQPSEPRDSAVYFCASGSPGTGAGYGYTFGSGTRLTVV.